A single sample gave rise to the 11 T cell receptor beta chains below, sequenced in a study of blood T cell repertoires in COVID-19. Profiling relied on immunoSEQ multiplex PCR, and the TCRdb table lists in-frame clones only, not all of them. In the table there are about 39,000 clones, about 82% of which are singletons. Source material: peripheral blood. The receptors originated from a man between 65 and 85 years old with acute or convalescent COVID-19.

The chain recombines TRBV7-9 with TRBJ2-5; a possible D gene is TRBD2 (5 bases). The CDR3 contains 14 residues. V was pared by 0 bases and J by 6 bases, with 11 bases between. Germline lookup yields CDR1 SEHNR and CDR2 FQNEAQ (reference sequence). The chain's CDR3 is CASSLAEGLQTQYF. CDR3 nucleotides: TGTGCCAGCAGCTTAGCAGAGGGTCTCCAGACCCAGTACTTC.

The rearrangement links TRBV18 to TRBJ1-2; weak D call: TRBD1 (5 bases). Trimming cost V 6 bases and J 4 bases, with 9 bases left between them. The V gene's germline CDR1 is KGHSH and CDR2 LQKENI. The CDR3 spans 12 residues. The CDR3 region is CASSPGGYGYTF. The CDR3 bases are TGTGCCAGCTCTCCGGGGGGCTATGGCTACACCTTC.

J is TRBJ1-1 and V is TRBV27; D perhaps matches TRBD1 (5 bases). V lost 6 bases to trimming and J lost 1 base, with 24 bases between them. There are 18 residues in the CDR3. Germline V gives CDR1 MNHEY, CDR2 SMNVEV (reference sequence). In nucleotides, the CDR3 is TGTGCCAGCAGATCCGTGAAAGAGACAGTCAATAGGAACACTGAAGCTTTCTTT. Amino acids: CASRSVKETVNRNTEAFF.

The V call is TRBV7-8, the J call TRBJ1-2; tentative D call: TRBD1 (6 bases). The CDR3 spans 15 residues. The V end lost 3 bases, the J end lost 4 bases, and 15 bases lay between the germline ends. CDR1 is SGHVS, CDR2 FQNEAQ, per germline. CDR3 sequence reads: CASSFGEQGTYGYTF. DNA for the CDR3: TGTGCCAGCAGCTTTGGGGAACAGGGAACCTATGGCTACACCTTC.

The rearrangement joins TRBV9 to TRBJ2-2; 7 positions match TRBD1. Trimming took 0 bases from V and 2 from J; bases not matched to a gene: 4. Germline V gives CDR1 SGDLS, CDR2 YYNGEE. The CDR3 has 16 residues. In DNA, the CDR3 is TGTGCCAGCAGCGTAGCAACAGGGGTTAACACCGGGGAGCTGTTTTTT. Its translation: CASSVATGVNTGELFF.

This chain links TRBV29-1 with TRBJ2-3; 7 bases fit TRBD2. Germline V gene data show CDR1 as SQVTM and CDR2 as ANQGSEA. The junction had 6 bases not matched to a gene; V was cut back by 5 bases and J by 1 base. The CDR3 is made up of 14 amino acids. CDR3 protein: CSVRREFGTDTQYF. Here the CDR3 DNA reads TGCAGCGTTCGGCGGGAGTTTGGCACAGATACGCAGTATTTT.

The chain links TRBV7-2 to TRBJ1-5; 8 bases align to TRBD1. V lost 2 bases to trimming and J lost 3 bases; unmatched junction nucleotides: 6. This CDR3 is 16 amino acids long. CDR1 and CDR2 from the germline V gene are SGHTA and FQGNSA. The CDR3 is CASSLKAGGDNQPQHF. Here the CDR3 DNA reads TGTGCCAGCAGCTTAAAAGCAGGGGGCGACAATCAGCCCCAGCATTTT.

This chain joins TRBV7-3 and TRBJ2-7; 7 bases align to TRBD2. After removal of 1 base from V and 4 bases from J, the junction contained 4 bases not matched to a gene. The CDR3 is 14 amino acids. Per the germline V gene, CDR1 is SGHTA and CDR2 is FQGTGA. The CDR3 DNA reads TGTGCCAGCAGCTTAAGCGGGAGTGTATACGAGCAGTACTTC. Encoded protein: CASSLSGSVYEQYF.

The gene calls are TRBV5-1 and TRBJ1-5; TRBD1 matches 9 bases. With V trimmed by 0 bases and J by 4 bases, 2 bases remained unmatched. This CDR3 spans 15 amino acids. Germline CDR1 reads SGHRS; CDR2 reads YFSETQ. The CDR3 sequence: CASSLGQGENQPQHF. The CDR3 DNA reads as TGCGCCAGCAGCTTGGGACAGGGGGAAAATCAGCCCCAGCATTTT.

The rearrangement joins TRBV6-5 to TRBJ1-4; unclear D gene. The V gene lost 6 bases and the J gene lost 7 bases, with 12 bases spanning the gap. The CDR3 is 13 residues long. The V gene's germline CDR1 is MNHEY and CDR2 SVGAGI. DNA of the CDR3: TGTGCCAGCAGAGCCACAGTAGGTGAAAAACTGTTTTTT. Protein sequence: CASRATVGEKLFF.

The rearrangement links TRBV19 to TRBJ1-2; TRBD1 might be the D (5 bases). The CDR3 is 14 amino acids. Trimming removed 4 bases at V and 8 bases at J, with 17 bases between. Germline CDR1 and CDR2: LNHDA and SQIVND (reference sequence). CDR3 sequence: CASSSWTRTVGYTF. For the CDR3, the DNA is TGTGCCAGTAGTAGCTGGACACGGACCGTCGGCTACACCTTC.